Listed below are T cell receptor beta chains from one sample, sequenced in a study of blood T cell repertoires in COVID-19. Generated by immunoSEQ multiplex PCR, the TCRdb table keeps only in-frame clones and is missing some. The table has roughly 180,000 clones, 65% to 85% seen once. Sequencing was done on a sample of PBMCs or T cells enriched from blood (not recorded which). These receptors were obtained from a woman aged 40 to 50 with acute COVID-19. The CDR3 runs from the conserved cysteine through the conserved F or W. D genes are given only for firm matches. Clone size is given for some rows only: seen once, a few or many times, or a class if the clone is expanded.

TGTGCCTGCCGGGACGAACCCCGTCGAGGACGGGAGCCCGAGCAGTACTTC,CACRDEPRRGREPEQYF,TRBV27,-,-,TRBJ2-7
TGTGCCAGCTCACCTCTCGCTACCGGGACAGGGATTGGAAACACCATATATTTT,CASSPLATGTGIGNTIYF,TRBV18,TRBD1,-,TRBJ1-3
TGTGCCAGCAGCCAAGAAATCACTAGCGGGAGCTATGAGCAGTTCTTC,CASSQEITSGSYEQFF,TRBV4-2,TRBD2,-,TRBJ2-1
TGTGCCAGCAGCCAAACAGGGGTGAACTACGAGCAGTACTTC,CASSQTGVNYEQYF,TRBV11-2,TRBD1,few,TRBJ2-7
TGTGCCTGGAGTGGATTTACTAGCGGGGGCAGCTCCTACAATGAGCAGTTCTTC,CAWSGFTSGGSSYNEQFF,TRBV30,TRBD2,few,TRBJ2-1
TGTGCCAGCAGCCCTCTAGCGGGAGTTGGCTACAATGAGCAGTTCTTC,CASSPLAGVGYNEQFF,TRBV7-6,TRBD2,-,TRBJ2-1
TGTGCCAGCAGCTTAAAACAGGGGGCTCGGAGAGCTTTCTTT,CASSLKQGARRAFF,TRBV3-1/TRBV3-2,TRBD1,-,TRBJ1-1
TGTGCCAGCTCCTTTTTAGGCGGATCTCACACAGATACGCAGTATTTT,CASSFLGGSHTDTQYF,TRBV13,-,-,TRBJ2-3
TGTGCCGGTAGTAGTCAGACAGGGGCCCAAGAGACCCAGTACTTC,CAGSSQTGAQETQYF,TRBV19,TRBD1,once,TRBJ2-5
TGTGCCAGCAGTTACTCGGGGCAGGGGGACACTGAAGCTTTCTTT,CASSYSGQGDTEAFF,TRBV6-6,TRBD1,-,TRBJ1-1
TGTGCCAGCAGCTCTGGACAGGGGAAAGGGTACAATGAGCAGTTCTTC,CASSSGQGKGYNEQFF,TRBV13,TRBD1,-,TRBJ2-1
TGTGCCAGCACTCAGCGGGAGGGTCGAGGCAATGAGCAGTTCTTC,CASTQREGRGNEQFF,TRBV2,TRBD2,-,TRBJ2-1
TGTGCCAGCACCCCCCCCAAGACTAGCGGGATTGAAAAAAACATTCAGTACTTC,CASTPPKTSGIEKNIQYF,TRBV7-3,TRBD2,-,TRBJ2-4
TGTGCCAGCAGTGACCCTAAGGGCCGACAGGGGAATAGAAACACCATATATTTT,CASSDPKGRQGNRNTIYF,TRBV25-1,TRBD1,-,TRBJ1-3
TGTGCCAGCACCTCCTTTCTAGCGGGAGGGTACAATGAGCAGTTCTTC,CASTSFLAGGYNEQFF,TRBV11-2,TRBD2,-,TRBJ2-1
TGCAGCGTAGGGCACCTAGCGGGAGGCAGCACAGATACGCAGTATTTT,CSVGHLAGGSTDTQYF,TRBV29-1,TRBD2,-,TRBJ2-3
TGTGCCAGCAGCTTAAGTAACAGAATGAACACTGAAGCTTTCTTT,CASSLSNRMNTEAFF,TRBV11-2,-,-,TRBJ1-1
TGTGCCAGCAGCAGGGCAGCGGGAGGGCCGTACGAGCAGTACTTC,CASSRAAGGPYEQYF,TRBV21-1,-,-,TRBJ2-7
TGTGCCAGTAGTCCAAGTCTAGGGGTTTATGGCTACACCTTC,CASSPSLGVYGYTF,TRBV19,-,-,TRBJ1-2
TGTGCCAGCAGTAGAATCGGGGGTGGAGAGACCCAGTACTTC,CASSRIGGGETQYF,TRBV6-5,-,-,TRBJ2-5
TGTGCCAGCTCACCACTCGGGCGGCTAGCGCCAGATACGCAGTATTTT,CASSPLGRLAPDTQYF,TRBV18,-,-,TRBJ2-3
TGTGCCAGCAACCTGGCCCCTCCTGGGGAGCTGTTTTTT,CASNLAPPGELFF,TRBV11-2,-,few,TRBJ2-2
TGTGCCAGCAGCTTAGGCGAGGAGGACAGCTCCTACAATGAGCAGTTCTTC,CASSLGEEDSSYNEQFF,TRBV13,-,-,TRBJ2-1
TGCGCCAGCAGCCTACAGATACGGGGGAGGCAGTTCTTC,CASSLQIRGRQFF,TRBV5-1,-,-,TRBJ2-1
TGCGCCAGCAGCTTGGAGAGGGCGGTCCCATCCGATACGCAGTATTTT,CASSLERAVPSDTQYF,TRBV5-1,-,-,TRBJ2-3
TGTGCCACGGAGGCTAACTATGGCTACACCTTC,CATEANYGYTF,TRBV6-5,-,-,TRBJ1-2
TGTGCCAGCAGCCCCGACAGGGAAGGACACGAGCAGTACTTC,CASSPDREGHEQYF,TRBV11-2,TRBD1,once,TRBJ2-7
TGTGCCAGCAGCTTAGGGGACAGGTTGAGCAATCAGCCCCAGCATTTT,CASSLGDRLSNQPQHF,TRBV7-2,TRBD1,-,TRBJ1-5
TGTGCCAGCAGTCCAGGGGGCGGGAGCACTGAAGCTTTCTTT,CASSPGGGSTEAFF,TRBV6-5,TRBD1,-,TRBJ1-1
TGTGCCTGGAGTGTGGGACAGTCTACTGGAAACACCATATATTTT,CAWSVGQSTGNTIYF,TRBV30,TRBD1,-,TRBJ1-3
TGTGCCAGCAGCCAAGGCATCGGGGGGGTGAACTCTGGAAACACCATATATTTT,CASSQGIGGVNSGNTIYF,TRBV4-2,-,-,TRBJ1-3
TGTGCCAGCAAAGGAGGTGGATATAGCAATCAGCCCCAGCATTTT,CASKGGGYSNQPQHF,TRBV2,-,-,TRBJ1-5
TGTGCCAGCAGTCGTTCAGGGGGCAGTGGAAACACCATATATTTT,CASSRSGGSGNTIYF,TRBV25-1,TRBD1,many,TRBJ1-3
TGTGCCAGTAGTAAGGGCAGGGCGCTGACCGGGGAGCTGTTTTTT,CASSKGRALTGELFF,TRBV19,-,-,TRBJ2-2
TGTGCCAGTAGTCCCACCGGGGGGGGCTATGGCTACACCTTC,CASSPTGGGYGYTF,TRBV19,-,-,TRBJ1-2
TGTGCCAGCAGTTATAGAGGGCCGACCTACGAGCAGTACTTC,CASSYRGPTYEQYF,TRBV6-5,-,-,TRBJ2-7
TGTGCTAGTGGTCAGTCAGGGGCCAGCGGGGAGCTGTTTTTT,CASGQSGASGELFF,TRBV12-5,-,-,TRBJ2-2
TGTGCCAGCAGCTTGTTAGGACTAGCGGGAGAAGCCCACGAGCAGTACTTC,CASSLLGLAGEAHEQYF,TRBV5-4,TRBD2,-,TRBJ2-7
TGTGCTAGTGGTTTGGTAGGGGTAGCGGGAGGGTTTTATGAGACCCAGTACTTC,CASGLVGVAGGFYETQYF,TRBV12-5,TRBD2,-,TRBJ2-5
TGTGCCAGCAGCCTAAATTTGGGCGGCAATCAGCCCCAGCATTTT,CASSLNLGGNQPQHF,TRBV11-2,-,-,TRBJ1-5
TGTGCCTGGAGTAGGGGTCCTTCCTACGAGCAGTACTTC,CAWSRGPSYEQYF,TRBV30,-,once,TRBJ2-7